This is a list of T cell receptor beta chains from one sample in a study of cytomegalovirus exposure and HLA in healthy donors. TCRdb's copy holds only in-frame clones and misses some; the assay was immunoSEQ multiplex PCR. Of more than 90,000 clones listed, less than 80% were seen once; the top ten hold roughly 3%. The sample taken for sequencing was PBMCs. The receptors stem from a woman between 35 and 50 years old in good health and CMV-seronegative. The CDR3 runs from the conserved cysteine through the conserved F or W. D genes are given only for firm matches. Where a row states a size, it is once, few, many or the class of an expanded clone; other rows omit it.

TRBJ2-1	TRBV11-1	.	.	11	CASSLGGEQFF	TGTGCCAGCAGTCTCGGAGGTGAGCAGTTCTTC
TRBJ2-1	TRBV10-2	TRBD1	once	17	CASSGPVRDRGRNEQFF	TGCGCCAGCAGTGGCCCAGTCCGGGACAGGGGTAGGAATGAGCAGTTCTTC
TRBJ2-3	TRBV6-4	TRBD2	.	19	CASSELAGPQPPSTDTQYF	TGTGCCAGCAGTGAACTAGCGGGACCCCAGCCCCCTAGCACAGATACGCAGTATTTT
TRBJ2-5	TRBV6-1	TRBD1	.	15	CASSFRTGGEETQYF	TGTGCCAGCAGTTTTAGGACAGGGGGCGAGGAGACCCAGTACTTC
TRBJ2-5	TRBV25-1	TRBD1	.	15	CASSEYSDRAATQYF	TGTGCCAGCAGTGAATATTCGGACAGGGCGGCGACCCAGTACTTC
TRBJ2-2	TRBV19	TRBD2	.	16	CASSSPQRGRAGELFF	TGTGCCAGTAGTAGCCCTCAGCGGGGGCGCGCCGGGGAGCTGTTTTTT
TRBJ1-1	TRBV9	TRBD1	.	17	CASSVTGGLVLNTEAFF	TGTGCCAGCAGCGTAACAGGGGGCCTGGTATTGAACACTGAAGCTTTCTTT
TRBJ2-1	TRBV5-1	TRBD2	.	15	CASSLLAGVRNEQFF	TGCGCCAGCAGCCTTCTAGCGGGAGTACGGAATGAGCAGTTCTTC
TRBJ2-7	TRBV28	.	.	14	CASSSGTRGYEQYF	TGTGCCAGCAGTTCCGGGACTCGCGGTTACGAGCAGTACTTC
TRBJ2-5	TRBV27	TRBD1	.	13	CASSPDRGTGLYF	TGTGCCAGCAGTCCGGACAGGGGGACGGGGTTGTACTTC
TRBJ2-3	TRBV12-2	.	.	14	CASRLATVTDTQYF	TGTGCAAGTCGCTTAGCGACAGTCACAGATACGCAGTATTTT
TRBJ1-2	TRBV7-2	TRBD1	few	15	CASSLDRGQGHGYTF	TGTGCCAGCAGCTTAGACAGGGGGCAGGGGCATGGCTACACCTTC
TRBJ2-1	TRBV7-8	.	.	11	CASIQVDEQFF	TGTGCCAGCATCCAGGTCGATGAGCAGTTCTTC
TRBJ2-2	TRBV9	TRBD1	.	18	CASSVGLGDRVNTGELFF	TGTGCCAGCAGCGTAGGTTTAGGGGACAGGGTCAACACCGGGGAGCTGTTTTTT
TRBJ2-5	TRBV2	.	once	14	CASSERQGGETQYF	TGTGCCAGCAGTGAGAGGCAGGGTGGTGAGACCCAGTACTTC
TRBJ2-7	TRBV7-9	TRBD2	.	18	CASSSSSPSGAGWYEQYF	TGTGCCAGCAGCTCATCTTCCCCCTCCGGAGCGGGATGGTACGAGCAGTACTTC
TRBJ2-1	TRBV4-2	TRBD1	.	15	CASSQEGGYNNEQFF	TGTGCCAGCAGCCAAGAAGGGGGCTACAACAATGAGCAGTTCTTC
TRBJ1-4	TRBV7-2	TRBD1	.	14	CASSPGQGGEKLFF	TGTGCCAGCAGCCCAGGACAGGGAGGCGAAAAACTGTTTTTT
TRBJ2-1	TRBV4-3	.	.	14	CASSQSGPFQEQFF	TGCGCCAGCAGCCAATCTGGGCCGTTCCAAGAGCAGTTCTTC
TRBJ1-2	TRBV6-1	TRBD1	.	15	CASSEAVGGDYGYTF	TGTGCCAGCAGTGAAGCGGTAGGGGGCGACTATGGCTACACCTTC
TRBJ2-7	TRBV18	TRBD1	.	15	CASSHAGTASYEQYF	TGTGCCAGCTCTCACGCCGGGACAGCCTCTTACGAGCAGTACTTC
TRBJ1-1	TRBV28	.	.	15	CASTPPTTVNTEAFF	TGTGCCAGCACCCCTCCCACCACAGTGAACACTGAAGCTTTCTTT
TRBJ2-7	TRBV10-2	TRBD1	.	13	CASNQGVRYEQYF	TGCGCCAGCAACCAGGGGGTAAGATACGAGCAGTACTTC
TRBJ2-5	TRBV4-2	.	.	13	CASSQGGPETQYF	TGTGCCAGCAGCCAAGGAGGGCCTGAGACCCAGTACTTC
TRBJ1-2	TRBV27	.	.	14	CASSFLEGAGGYTF	TGTGCCAGCAGTTTCCTCGAGGGTGCTGGGGGCTACACCTTC
TRBJ1-5	TRBV19	.	.	16	CASSILRQDAHQPQHF	TGTGCCAGTAGTATATTGCGACAGGACGCTCATCAGCCCCAGCATTTT
TRBJ2-5	TRBV29-1	.	.	12	CSALQGPETQYF	TGCAGCGCACTACAGGGTCCAGAGACCCAGTACTTC
TRBJ2-5	TRBV5-4	TRBD2	.	15	CASSPGTSGTETQYF	TGTGCCAGCAGCCCCGGGACTAGCGGGACAGAGACCCAGTACTTC
TRBJ1-2	TRBV18	TRBD1	.	15	CASSPQRDSFYDYTF	TGTGCCAGCTCACCTCAAAGGGACAGCTTCTATGACTACACCTTC
TRBJ2-2	TRBV7-9	.	.	15	CASSSPREYTGELFF	TGTGCCAGCAGTAGCCCTCGGGAATACACCGGGGAGCTGTTTTTT
TRBJ2-1	TRBV27	.	.	14	CATSTGHAYNEQFF	TGTGCCACTTCGACTGGCCATGCCTACAATGAGCAGTTCTTC